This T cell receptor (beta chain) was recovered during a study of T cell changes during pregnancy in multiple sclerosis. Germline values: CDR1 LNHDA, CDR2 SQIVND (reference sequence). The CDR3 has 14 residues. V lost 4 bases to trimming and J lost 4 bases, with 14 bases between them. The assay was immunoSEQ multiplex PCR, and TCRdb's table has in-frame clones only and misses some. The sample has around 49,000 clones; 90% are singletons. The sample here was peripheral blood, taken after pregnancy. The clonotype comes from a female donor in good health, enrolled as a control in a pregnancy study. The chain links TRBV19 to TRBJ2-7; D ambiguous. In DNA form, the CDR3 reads TGTGCCAGTAGTAGGAGTCTAGTTGGGTACGAGCAGTACTTC. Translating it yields CASSRSLVGYEQYF.